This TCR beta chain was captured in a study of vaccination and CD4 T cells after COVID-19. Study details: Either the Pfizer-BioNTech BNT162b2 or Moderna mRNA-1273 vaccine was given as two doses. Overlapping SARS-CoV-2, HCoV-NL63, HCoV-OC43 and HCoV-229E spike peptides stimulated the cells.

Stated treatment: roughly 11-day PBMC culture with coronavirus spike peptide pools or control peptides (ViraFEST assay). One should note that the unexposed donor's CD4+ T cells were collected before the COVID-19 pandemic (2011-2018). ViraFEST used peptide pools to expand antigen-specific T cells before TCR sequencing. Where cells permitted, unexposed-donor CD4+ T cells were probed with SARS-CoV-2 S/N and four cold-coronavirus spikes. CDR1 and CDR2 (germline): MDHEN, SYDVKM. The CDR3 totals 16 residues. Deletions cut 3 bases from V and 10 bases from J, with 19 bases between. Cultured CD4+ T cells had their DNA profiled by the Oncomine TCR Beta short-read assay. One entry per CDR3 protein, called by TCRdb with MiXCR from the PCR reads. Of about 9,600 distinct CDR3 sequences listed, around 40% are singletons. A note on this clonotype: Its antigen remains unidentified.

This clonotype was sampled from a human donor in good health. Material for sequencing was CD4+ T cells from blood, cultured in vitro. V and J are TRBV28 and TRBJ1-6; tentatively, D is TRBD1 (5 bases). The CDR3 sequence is CASSFPLQGGGSPLHF. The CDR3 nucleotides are TGTGCCAGCAGTTTTCCCCTCCAGGGAGGTGGATCACCCCTCCACTTT.